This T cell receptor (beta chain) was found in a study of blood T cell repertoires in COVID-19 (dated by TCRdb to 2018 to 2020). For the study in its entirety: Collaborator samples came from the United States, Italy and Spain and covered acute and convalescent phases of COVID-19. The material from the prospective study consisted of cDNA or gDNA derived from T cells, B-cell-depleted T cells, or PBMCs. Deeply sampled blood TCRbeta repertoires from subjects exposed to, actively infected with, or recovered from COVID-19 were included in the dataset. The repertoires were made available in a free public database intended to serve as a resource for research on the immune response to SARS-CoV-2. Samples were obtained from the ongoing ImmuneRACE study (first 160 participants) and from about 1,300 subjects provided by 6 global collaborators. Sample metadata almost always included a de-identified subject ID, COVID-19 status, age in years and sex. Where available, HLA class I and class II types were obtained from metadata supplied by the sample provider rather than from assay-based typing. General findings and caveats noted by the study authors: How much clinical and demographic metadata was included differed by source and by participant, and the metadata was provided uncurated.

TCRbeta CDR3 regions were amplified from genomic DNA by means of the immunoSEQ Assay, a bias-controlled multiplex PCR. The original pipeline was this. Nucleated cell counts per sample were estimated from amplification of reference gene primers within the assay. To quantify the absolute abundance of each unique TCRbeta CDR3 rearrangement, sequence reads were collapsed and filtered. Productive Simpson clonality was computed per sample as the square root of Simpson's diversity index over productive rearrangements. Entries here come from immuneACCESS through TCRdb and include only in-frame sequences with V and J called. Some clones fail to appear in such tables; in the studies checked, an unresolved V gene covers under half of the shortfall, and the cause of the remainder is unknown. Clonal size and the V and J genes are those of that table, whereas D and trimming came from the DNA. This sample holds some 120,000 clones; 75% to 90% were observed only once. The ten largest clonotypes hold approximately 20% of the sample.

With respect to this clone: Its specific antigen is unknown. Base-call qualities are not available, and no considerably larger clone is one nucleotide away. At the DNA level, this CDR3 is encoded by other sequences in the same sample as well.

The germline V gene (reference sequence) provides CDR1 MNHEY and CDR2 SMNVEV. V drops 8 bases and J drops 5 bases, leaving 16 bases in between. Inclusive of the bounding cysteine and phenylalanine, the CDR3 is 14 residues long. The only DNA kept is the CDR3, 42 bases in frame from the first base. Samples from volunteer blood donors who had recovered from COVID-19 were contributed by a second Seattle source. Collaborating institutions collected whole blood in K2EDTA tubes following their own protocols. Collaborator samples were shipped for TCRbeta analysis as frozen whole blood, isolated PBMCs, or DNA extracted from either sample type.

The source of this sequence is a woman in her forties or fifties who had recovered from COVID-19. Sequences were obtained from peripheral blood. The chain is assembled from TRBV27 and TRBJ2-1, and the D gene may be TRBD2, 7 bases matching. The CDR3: CASRKGGVNNEQFF. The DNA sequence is TGTGCCAGCCGAAAAGGGGGGGTTAACAATGAGCAGTTCTTC.